What follows are 30 T cell receptor beta chains derived from one specimen sequenced in a study of blood T cell repertoires in COVID-19. Sequencing used immunoSEQ multiplex PCR; TCRdb keeps in-frame clones, though not all of them. The sample lists roughly 400,000 clones, roughly 88% occurring once. Sequenced input: PBMCs or T cells enriched from blood (not recorded which). These receptors were collected from a man aged 18-30 years who had recovered from COVID-19.

The V and J genes are TRBV28 and TRBJ2-7; maybe TRBD1 (6 bases). CDR3 size: 18 residues. Germline CDR1 and CDR2: MDHEN and SYDVKM. The V gene lost 5 bases and the J gene lost 6 bases, with 29 bases spanning the gap. This CDR3 reads CASSPSNLQGLSLGEQYF. For the CDR3, the DNA is TGTGCCAGCAGTCCCTCAAATCTACAGGGATTGTCCCTGGGCGAGCAGTACTTC.

The chain links TRBV28 to TRBJ1-4; possible D gene TRBD1, 6 bases. The V gene's germline CDR1 is MDHEN and CDR2 SYDVKM. The V and J ends lost 4 bases and 2 bases respectively, with 11 bases between them. The CDR3 has 15 residues. The CDR3 DNA follows: TGTGCCAGCAGTTCTTCAGGGGCGACTAATGAAAAACTGTTTTTT. It is translated as CASSSSGATNEKLFF. Looking up the rest from reference TRBV28 and TRBJ1-4 gives the full variable domain: DVKVTQSSRYLVKRTGEKVFLECVQDMDHENMFWYRQDPGLGLRLIYFSYDVKMKEKGDIPEGYSVSREKKERFSLILESASTNQTSMYLCASSSSGATNEKLFFGSGTQLSVL.

This chain links TRBV4-1 with TRBJ1-5; D not certain. Germline V CDR1 and CDR2: MGHRA, YSYEKL. V was pared by 2 bases and J by 7 bases, with 15 bases between. The CDR3 spans 15 residues. CDR3 loop: CASSQLPGGRQPQHF. The CDR3 bases are TGCGCCAGCAGCCAATTACCGGGAGGGAGGCAGCCCCAGCATTTT.

This chain uses TRBV19 with TRBJ2-2; 9 positions match TRBD2. With V trimmed by 4 bases and J by 5 bases, 11 bases remained unmatched. Germline CDR1 and CDR2: LNHDA and SQIVND (reference sequence). The CDR3 runs 17 residues. The CDR3, as DNA: TGTGCCAGTAGTACCGAGACTAGCGGAGTCTTTACCGGGGAGCTGTTTTTT. The encoded protein is CASSTETSGVFTGELFF. Complete variable domain (other parts from reference TRBV19 and TRBJ2-2): DGGITQSPKYLFRKEGQNVTLSCEQNLNHDAMYWYRQDPGQGLRLIYYSQIVNDFQKGDIAEGYSVSREKKESFPLTVTSAQKNPTAFYLCASSTETSGVFTGELFFGEGSRLTVL.

The V gene is TRBV29-1, the J gene TRBJ1-3, with a weak D call TRBD1 (5 bases). The V and J ends lost 6 bases and 0 bases respectively, with 12 bases between them. CDR3 length: 14 amino acids. The V gene's germline CDR1 is SQVTM and CDR2 ANQGSEA. CDR3 sequence reads: CSVAWGYSGNTIYF. The CDR3 nucleotides are TGCAGCGTAGCCTGGGGCTACTCTGGAAACACCATATATTTT. The complete variable domain, with remaining parts taken from reference TRBV29-1 and TRBJ1-3, reads SAVISQKPSRDICQRGTSLTIQCQVDSQVTMMFWYRQQPGQSLTLIATANQGSEATYESGFVIDKFPISRPNLTFSTLTVSNMSPEDSSIYLCSVAWGYSGNTIYFGEGSWLTVV.

The V and J genes are TRBV2 and TRBJ2-3; 7 positions match TRBD1. Trimming took 4 bases from V and 4 from J; bases not matched to a gene: 8. The CDR3 consists of 15 residues. Germline values: CDR1 SNHLY, CDR2 FYNNEI. The CDR3: CASSGVYRGADTQYF. CDR3 nucleotides: TGTGCCAGCAGTGGGGTATACAGGGGCGCAGATACGCAGTATTTT.

This clone was observed a single time. V gene TRBV19 combines with J gene TRBJ1-1; 8 positions agree with TRBD1. Unmatched junction bases numbered 6, after V lost 5 bases and J lost 4 bases. The CDR3 sequence is 14 residues long. Germline lookup yields CDR1 LNHDA and CDR2 SQIVND (reference sequence). The CDR3 coding sequence is TGTGCCAGTAGTTGGACAGGGTACTCCACTGAAGCTTTCTTT. Translation gives CASSWTGYSTEAFF.

This CDR3 is CASSLALGGGTEAFF. The CDR3 nucleotides read TGCGCCAGCAGCTTGGCCCTCGGGGGTGGGACTGAAGCTTTCTTT. This chain connects TRBV5-1 to TRBJ1-1; a possible D gene is TRBD1 (5 bases). Germline CDR1 SGHRS, CDR2 YFSETQ. There are 15 residues in the CDR3. Deletions cut 0 bases from V and 5 bases from J, with 14 bases between.

CDR3 in amino acids: CASSVQGAANEKLFF. As DNA, the CDR3 is TGCGCCAGCAGCGTACAAGGGGCGGCTAATGAAAAACTGTTTTTT. The rearrangement links TRBV5-1 to TRBJ1-4; tentative D call: TRBD1 (5 bases). The germline gives CDR1 SGHRS, CDR2 YFSETQ. Trimming removed 4 bases at V and 3 bases at J, with 13 bases between. The CDR3 contains 15 residues.

The V gene is TRBV3-1 (or the pseudogene TRBV3-2), the J gene TRBJ2-3; 7 nucleotides agree with TRBD2. The CDR3 is 14 amino acids. Germline CDR1 LGHDT, CDR2 YNNKEL (reference sequence). Trimming cost V 4 bases and J 9 bases; bases outside gene matches: 10. CDR3: CASSPGERGGTQYF. The CDR3 DNA reads TGTGCCAGCAGCCCCGGCGAGAGGGGAGGGACGCAGTATTTT.

The chain is built from TRBV3-1 (or the pseudogene TRBV3-2) and TRBJ2-3; D unclear. The CDR3 is made up of 16 amino acids. V lost 0 bases and J lost 1, with 11 bases in between. Germline V gene data show CDR1 as LGHDT and CDR2 as YNNKEL (reference sequence). CDR3 region: CASSQDVSAGTDTQYF. CDR3 coding DNA: TGTGCCAGCAGCCAAGATGTGAGCGCCGGCACAGATACGCAGTATTTT.

The CDR3 coding sequence is TGCGCCAGCCAGGGGGAAGGCAATTCACCCCTCCACTTT. Residues: CASQGEGNSPLHF. This rearrangement joins TRBV5-1 to TRBJ1-6, with 7 bases that match TRBD1. V was clipped by 7 bases and J by 7 bases; unmatched bases: 5. Germline CDR1 and CDR2: SGHRS and YFSETQ. This CDR3 is 13 amino acids long. The full variable domain, rest sourced from reference TRBV5-1 and TRBJ1-6, is KAGVTQTPRYLIKTRGQQVTLSCSPISGHRSVSWYQQTPGQGLQFLFEYFSETQRNKGNFPGRFSGRQFSNSRSEMNVSTLELGDSALYLCASQGEGNSPLHFGNGTRLTVT.

The chain combines TRBV7-9 with TRBJ1-1; D is possibly TRBD1 (5 bases). This CDR3 comprises 13 residues. Trimming took 1 base from V and 6 from J, leaving 9 bases between them. The germline gives CDR1 SEHNR, CDR2 FQNEAQ (reference sequence). CDR3: CASSLGGAAEAFF. CDR3 DNA sequence: TGTGCCAGCAGCTTAGGCGGGGCAGCTGAAGCTTTCTTT.

This rearrangement joins TRBV29-1 to TRBJ2-1; TRBD1 agrees at 10 bases. V lost 6 bases and J lost 5; bases outside the gene matches: 1. CDR1 SQVTM and CDR2 ANQGSEA come from the germline V gene. The CDR3 length is 12 residues. CDR3 sequence (DNA): TGCAGCGTCGGGACAGGGGACAATGAGCAGTTCTTC. Protein: CSVGTGDNEQFF.

The chain links TRBV19 to TRBJ1-5; D is undetermined. This CDR3 comprises 16 residues. Looked up from germline, CDR1 is LNHDA and CDR2 is SQIVND (reference sequence). V was trimmed by 0 bases and J by 0 bases, leaving 9 bases between them. Written as DNA, the CDR3 is TGTGCCAGTAGTATAGATCCTCTCTATAGCAATCAGCCCCAGCATTTT. Protein: CASSIDPLYSNQPQHF.

The rearrangement uses TRBV7-9 and TRBJ1-1; D may be TRBD1 (5 bases). Germline V gene data show CDR1 as SEHNR and CDR2 as FQNEAQ (reference sequence). CDR3 length equals 17 residues. V lost 4 bases, J lost 4 bases, and 22 bases lay in between. This CDR3 reads CASSSMGSSSGGTEAFF. The CDR3 nucleotides read TGTGCCAGCAGCTCTATGGGGTCTTCTTCCGGGGGCACTGAAGCTTTCTTT.

V is TRBV19 and J is TRBJ2-7; TRBD1 is a possible D gene (6 bases). The germline V and J ends were trimmed by 5 bases and 6 bases, with 11 bases remaining between them. This CDR3 is built from 12 residues. Germline loops: CDR1 LNHDA, CDR2 SQIVND (reference sequence). DNA of the CDR3: TGTGCCAGTAGTTTCCTCAGGGGCGAGCAGTACTTC. It yields the protein CASSFLRGEQYF.

In regard to this clone: One end of the junction is discordant with germline, which a read error may explain. V is TRBV7-3 and J is TRBJ1-6; D is unclear. Germline CDR1 SGHTA, CDR2 FQGTGA. The CDR3 contains 9 residues. Here the CDR3 reads CASNLFRDF. The CDR3 DNA follows: TGTGCCAGCAACTTATTCCGCGACTTT.

The DNA for the CDR3 is TGTGCCAGCAGGAAGGAGTCTAACTATGGCTACACCTTC. The encoded protein is CASRKESNYGYTF. The V and J genes are TRBV2 and TRBJ1-2; no clear D. This CDR3 contains 13 residues. With 6 bases removed from V and 0 bases from J, the gap between germline ends came to 8 bases. The germline V gene encodes CDR1 SNHLY and CDR2 FYNNEI.

The chain is built from TRBV7-3 and TRBJ2-1; 11 positions agree with TRBD2. The CDR3 sequence is 15 residues long. The J segment lost 8 bases and the V segment lost 2 bases, leaving 5 bases of the junction unmatched. CDR1 and CDR2 from the germline V gene are SGHTA and FQGTGA. The CDR3 DNA reads TGTGCCAGCAGCTTATTAGCGGGAGGGCCCTATGAGCAGTTCTTC. Translation gives CASSLLAGGPYEQFF.

V gene TRBV6-2 or TRBV6-3 combines with J gene TRBJ1-2, with D perhaps matching TRBD1 (6 bases). V gave up 3 bases and J gave up 7 bases, with 12 bases separating them. The germline gives CDR1 MNHEY, CDR2 SVGEGT. The CDR3 has 13 residues. For the CDR3, the DNA is TGTGCCAGCAGTTATACGGACAGTATTGGCTACACCTTC. It is translated as CASSYTDSIGYTF.

The chain couples TRBV12-5 to TRBJ2-1, with a weak D call TRBD1 (5 bases). V was trimmed by 6 bases and J by 1 base, leaving 13 bases between them. Germline CDR1 and CDR2: LGHNT and FRNRAP. This CDR3 region has 15 residues. CDR3 residues: CASGSTETSYNEQFF. CDR3 nucleotide sequence: TGTGCTAGTGGCTCGACAGAAACTTCCTACAATGAGCAGTTCTTC.

V is TRBV6-5 and J is TRBJ1-4; D gene unclear. The germline CDR1 and CDR2 sequences are MNHEY and SVGAGI. The CDR3 has 13 residues. The ends were cut back, 5 bases at V and 4 bases at J, with 8 bases in the middle. The DNA of the CDR3 is TGTGCCAGCAGTCCTCGGGGTAATGAAAAACTGTTTTTT. Its protein is CASSPRGNEKLFF.

The CDR3: CASSWGLRDSYGYTF. DNA of the CDR3: TGTGCCAGCAGCTGGGGACTCCGGGACAGCTATGGCTACACCTTC. The chain carries TRBV5-8 and TRBJ1-2, with 7 bases fitting TRBD1. Trimming took 3 bases from V and 4 from J; bases not matched to a gene: 9. The CDR3 is made up of 15 amino acids. The germline V gene encodes CDR1 SGHTS and CDR2 YDEGEE. Drawing the rest from reference TRBV5-8 and TRBJ1-2, the complete variable domain is EAGVTQSPTHLIKTRGQQATLRCSPISGHTSVYWYQQALGLGLQFLLWYDEGEERNRGNFPPRFSGRQFPNYSSELNVNALELEDSALYLCASSWGLRDSYGYTFGSGTRLTVV.

The chain couples TRBV7-9 to TRBJ1-4, with no clear D. V was trimmed by 5 bases and J by 0 bases, leaving 7 bases between them. CDR3 length: 14 residues. Germline V lookup: CDR1 SEHNR, CDR2 FQNEAQ (reference sequence). Written as DNA, the CDR3 is TGTGCCAGCAGCCTCACTGCAACTAATGAAAAACTGTTTTTT. It codes for CASSLTATNEKLFF.

This chain uses TRBV2 with TRBJ1-3; possible D gene TRBD1, 5 bases. Trimming stripped 1 base from V and 4 bases from J, with 14 bases between. CDR1 is SNHLY, CDR2 FYNNEI, per germline. This CDR3 is built from 16 residues. CDR3 protein: CASSEEYPGSGNTIYF. Written as DNA, the CDR3 is TGTGCCAGCAGTGAAGAATACCCAGGGTCAGGAAACACCATATATTTT.

In this sample, this clone turned up once. V and J are TRBV3-1 (or the pseudogene TRBV3-2) and TRBJ1-3; maybe TRBD1 (5 bases). V was pared by 4 bases and J by 2 bases, with 9 bases between. The CDR3 contains 14 residues. From germline, CDR1 is LGHDT and CDR2 YNNKEL (reference sequence). CDR3 residues: CASSPGITGNTIYF. The DNA for the CDR3 is TGTGCCAGCAGCCCAGGGATCACTGGAAACACCATATATTTT.

The chain is built from TRBV5-4 and TRBJ1-2; D remains unclear. This CDR3 contains 15 residues. V was clipped by 0 bases and J by 4 bases, with 13 bases between them. From germline, CDR1 is SGHNT and CDR2 YYREEE (reference sequence). The CDR3 is CASSLGQASIYGYTF. As DNA, the CDR3 is TGTGCCAGCAGCTTGGGCCAGGCGTCCATCTATGGCTACACCTTC.

The chain links TRBV7-9 to TRBJ2-1; D uncertain. Germline V CDR1 and CDR2: SEHNR, FQNEAQ (reference sequence). The CDR3 is 16 amino acids. V was shortened by 5 bases and J by 0 bases, with 14 bases between the two germline ends. CDR3 DNA sequence: TGTGCCAGCAGCCTAAGACTGAAAGACTCCTACAATGAGCAGTTCTTC. It codes for CASSLRLKDSYNEQFF. Using reference TRBV7-9 and TRBJ2-1 for the parts outside the CDR3, the full variable domain is DTGVSQNPRHKITKRGQNVTFRCDPISEHNRLYWYRQTLGQGPEFLTYFQNEAQLEKSRLLSDRFSAERPKGSFSTLEIQRTEQGDSAMYLCASSLRLKDSYNEQFFGPGTRLTVL.

The V and J genes are TRBV7-6 and TRBJ1-2; no clear D. Trimming cost V 5 bases and J 8 bases, with 24 bases left between them. Germline V gene lookup returns CDR1 SGHVS and CDR2 FNYEAQ. The CDR3 spans 16 residues. The CDR3 coding sequence is TGTGCCAGCAGCCCCCAAAGTGGCGGGATTTCAGGCGGCTACACCTTC. Translating gives CASSPQSGGISGGYTF. The complete variable domain, with remaining parts taken from reference TRBV7-6 and TRBJ1-2, reads GAGVSQSPRYKVTKRGQDVALRCDPISGHVSLYWYRQALGQGPEFLTYFNYEAQQDKSGLPNDRFSAERPEGSISTLTIQRTEQRDSAMYRCASSPQSGGISGGYTFGSGTRLTVV.